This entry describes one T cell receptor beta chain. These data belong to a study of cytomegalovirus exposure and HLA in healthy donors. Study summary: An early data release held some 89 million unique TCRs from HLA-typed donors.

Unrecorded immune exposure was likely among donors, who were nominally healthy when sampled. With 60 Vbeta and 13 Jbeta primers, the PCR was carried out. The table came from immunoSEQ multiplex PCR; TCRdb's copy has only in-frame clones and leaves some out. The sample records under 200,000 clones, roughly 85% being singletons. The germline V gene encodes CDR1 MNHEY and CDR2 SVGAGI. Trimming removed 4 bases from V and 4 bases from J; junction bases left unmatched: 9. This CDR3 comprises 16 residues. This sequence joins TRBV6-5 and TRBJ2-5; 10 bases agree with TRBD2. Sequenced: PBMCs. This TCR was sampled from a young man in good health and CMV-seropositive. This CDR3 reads CASSSKLAGMGETQYF. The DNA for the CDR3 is TGTGCCAGCAGTTCGAAACTAGCGGGGATGGGAGAGACCCAGTACTTC.